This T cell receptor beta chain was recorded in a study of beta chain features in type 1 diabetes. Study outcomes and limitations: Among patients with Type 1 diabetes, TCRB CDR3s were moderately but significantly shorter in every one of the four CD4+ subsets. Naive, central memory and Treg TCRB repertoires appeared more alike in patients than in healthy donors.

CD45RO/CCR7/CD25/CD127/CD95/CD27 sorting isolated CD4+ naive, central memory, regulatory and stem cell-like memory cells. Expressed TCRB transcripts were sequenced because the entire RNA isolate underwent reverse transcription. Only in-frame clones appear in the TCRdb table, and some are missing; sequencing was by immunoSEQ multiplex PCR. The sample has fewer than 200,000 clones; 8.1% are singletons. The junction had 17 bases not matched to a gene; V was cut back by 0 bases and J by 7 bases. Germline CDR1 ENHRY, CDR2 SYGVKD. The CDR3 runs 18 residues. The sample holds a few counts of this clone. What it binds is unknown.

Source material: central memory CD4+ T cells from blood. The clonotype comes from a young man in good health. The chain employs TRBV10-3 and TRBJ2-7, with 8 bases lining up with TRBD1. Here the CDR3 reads CAISESSGGYRGSREQYF. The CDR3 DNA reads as TGTGCCATCAGTGAGTCCAGTGGTGGTTACAGGGGGTCGCGTGAGCAGTACTTC.